These 21 T cell receptor beta chains came from one sample sequenced in a study of T-cell memory formation after mild COVID-19. Each CDR3 protein gets one entry after TCRdb re-called the 5' RACE reads with MiXCR. The sample contains about 420,000 distinct CDR3 sequences, 20% to 25% of which appear only once. Material for sequencing was PBMCs or a T cell subset sorted from them (not recorded which). Source of these receptors: an adult woman who had mild COVID-19 (a few samples of this study predate the infection). Cell type and time point are not known.

The chain joins TRBV24-1 to TRBJ1-4, with 8 bases identical to TRBD1. V trimming: 4 bases; J trimming: 6 bases; junction bases outside the gene matches: 6. CDR1 and CDR2 from the germline V gene are KGHDR and SFDVKD. The CDR3 has 15 amino acids. CDR3 coding DNA: TGTGCCACCAGTGAACCCACAGGGGGTGATGAAAAACTGTTTTTT. This encodes CATSEPTGGDEKLFF.

The chain carries TRBV2 and TRBJ2-1; 7 bases map to TRBD1. Germline CDR1 is SNHLY and CDR2 is FYNNEI. Trimming at V came to 6 bases and at J to 6 bases, leaving 17 bases not matched to a gene. The CDR3 has 17 residues. The CDR3 protein is CASSATGFRVGGNEQFF. DNA of the CDR3: TGTGCCAGCAGCGCGACAGGGTTCAGAGTAGGGGGCAATGAGCAGTTCTTC.

This clonotype was picked up a small number of times. This chain uses TRBV13 with TRBJ2-7; 7 nucleotides agree with TRBD2. The V gene's germline CDR1 is PRHDT and CDR2 FYEKMQ (reference sequence). V lost 0 bases, J lost 0 bases, and 8 bases stayed unmatched. The CDR3 is made up of 17 amino acids. CDR3 protein: CASSLGWGGIPSYEQYF. CDR3 nucleotides: TGTGCCAGCAGCTTAGGCTGGGGAGGGATCCCCTCCTACGAGCAGTACTTC.

The chain carries TRBV6-2 or TRBV6-3 and TRBJ1-1; D perhaps matches TRBD1 (6 bases). This CDR3 is built from 16 residues. The germline V gene has CDR1 MNHEY and CDR2 SVGEGT. Trimming pared 0 bases from V and 2 bases from J, leaving 13 bases between. The CDR3 region has the DNA TGTGCCAGCAGTTACTCGAATGGACAGATCAACACTGAAGCTTTCTTT. Protein product: CASSYSNGQINTEAFF.

The chain combines TRBV5-1 with TRBJ1-2; D is unresolved. CDR3 length: 14 residues. CDR1 SGHRS and CDR2 YFSETQ come from the germline V gene. Trimming stripped 4 bases from V and 0 bases from J, with 10 bases between. The CDR3 sequence is CASSPPTTNYGYTF. The CDR3 DNA is TGCGCCAGCAGCCCCCCCACGACTAACTATGGCTACACCTTC.

This clonotype appeared a single time. V and J are TRBV6-6 and TRBJ2-5, with D possibly TRBD2 on 6 matching bases. The CDR3 totals 14 residues. The V gene lost 7 bases and the J gene lost 5 bases, with 17 bases spanning the gap. Germline lookup yields CDR1 MNHNY and CDR2 SVGAGI (reference sequence). In DNA form, the CDR3 reads TGTGCCAGCACGGACTATGCTCTTAAGGAGACCCAGTACTTC. Residues: CASTDYALKETQYF.

The chain uses TRBV5-6 and TRBJ2-7, with TRBD1 identical over 8 bases. Germline loops: CDR1 SGHDT, CDR2 YYEEEE. This CDR3 has 15 residues. Unmatched junction bases numbered 5, after V lost 3 bases and J lost 0 bases. Here the CDR3 reads CASSSDRGGSYEQYF. For the CDR3, the DNA is TGTGCCAGCAGCTCCGACAGGGGAGGCTCCTACGAGCAGTACTTC.

The CDR3 region is CASSLSGTGVVEQYF. In DNA form, the CDR3 reads TGTGCCAGCAGTTTATCCGGGACAGGGGTTGTCGAGCAGTACTTC. This chain joins TRBV27 and TRBJ2-7; the match to TRBD1 covers 10 bases. The CDR3 is 15 residues long. J lost 6 bases, V lost 0 bases, and 5 bases had no gene match. Looked up from germline, CDR1 is MNHEY and CDR2 is SMNVEV (reference sequence).

CDR3 region: CATSLRADRGDTQYF. For the CDR3, the DNA is TGTGCCACCAGCCTCCGGGCCGACAGGGGGGATACGCAGTATTTT. V gene TRBV15 combines with J gene TRBJ2-3; 9 bases agree with TRBD1. The CDR3 runs to 15 residues. J gave up 6 bases and V 5 bases, and 9 bases lay outside the gene matches. The germline V gene has CDR1 LNHNV and CDR2 YYDKDF (reference sequence).

The chain has TRBV5-1 and TRBJ1-1; D gene ambiguous. The CDR3 sequence is 16 residues long. Germline loops: CDR1 SGHRS, CDR2 YFSETQ. V shed 0 bases and J shed 5 bases, with 17 bases lying between them. CDR3 in amino acids: CASSLVGGRGSTEAFF. DNA of the CDR3: TGCGCCAGCAGCTTGGTTGGCGGCCGGGGTTCGACTGAAGCTTTCTTT. Full variable domain (rest looked up from reference TRBV5-1 and TRBJ1-1): KAGVTQTPRYLIKTRGQQVTLSCSPISGHRSVSWYQQTPGQGLQFLFEYFSETQRNKGNFPGRFSGRQFSNSRSEMNVSTLELGDSALYLCASSLVGGRGSTEAFFGQGTRLTVV.

V gene TRBV24-1 combines with J gene TRBJ1-5; D uncertain. Germline V gives CDR1 KGHDR, CDR2 SFDVKD. Trimming took 4 bases from V and 5 from J, leaving 8 bases between them. The CDR3 covers 13 residues. Written as DNA, the CDR3 is TGTGCCACCAGTGACTATCAGGATCAGCCCCAGCATTTT. Residues: CATSDYQDQPQHF.

The V and J genes are TRBV7-3 and TRBJ2-3; possible D gene TRBD2, 6 bases. The CDR3 runs to 17 residues. The germline V gene encodes CDR1 SGHTA and CDR2 FQGTGA. Trimming took off 6 bases at V and 3 bases at J, with 22 bases between the two ends. DNA for the CDR3: TGTGCCAGCAGTCCTACGGCGGGGTTGAAGGGAACAGATACGCAGTATTTT. The encoded protein is CASSPTAGLKGTDTQYF.

The chain is built from TRBV5-1 and TRBJ2-7, with 15 bases matching TRBD2. The germline CDR1 and CDR2 sequences are SGHRS and YFSETQ. The junction had 18 bases not matched to a gene; V was cut back by 3 bases and J by 2 bases. This CDR3 has 21 amino acids. CDR3 coding DNA: TGCGCCAGCAGCTCGAGAATTCCGGGACTAGCGGGAGGTAATATCGCCTACGAGCAGTACTTC. It yields the protein CASSSRIPGLAGGNIAYEQYF.

This rearrangement joins TRBV24-1 to TRBJ2-3, with 9 bases aligning to TRBD1. V shed 1 base, J shed 0 bases, and the junction held 7 bases outside the gene matches. The CDR3 is 18 residues long. The germline V gene encodes CDR1 KGHDR and CDR2 SFDVKD. DNA for the CDR3: TGTGCCACCAGTGATTTACAGCTGGACAGGGGAAGCACAGATACGCAGTATTTT. It is translated as CATSDLQLDRGSTDTQYF.

V gene TRBV7-9 combines with J gene TRBJ2-1, with D possibly called TRBD1 or TRBD2 (5 bases each). Germline-derived CDR1 and CDR2 are SEHNR and FQNEAQ (reference sequence). V was shortened by 10 bases and J by 8 bases, with 24 bases between the two germline ends. The CDR3 is made up of 15 amino acids. CDR3 nucleotides: TGTGCCACGGAGGCTTCCGGGACCCGGGGCGATGAGCAGTTCTTC. Translated, it gives CATEASGTRGDEQFF.

The genes are TRBV10-3 and TRBJ2-1; TRBD1 might be the D (8 bases). From germline, CDR1 is ENHRY and CDR2 SYGVKD. Trimming removed 10 bases at V and 0 bases at J, with 16 bases between. There are 15 residues in the CDR3. The CDR3 sequence: CATGTGGSSYNEQFF. The CDR3 bases are TGTGCCACCGGGACAGGCGGGAGCTCCTACAATGAGCAGTTCTTC.

The chain is built from TRBV6-5 and TRBJ2-7; TRBD1 aligns across 8 bases. This CDR3 has 17 residues. V dropped 0 bases and J dropped 3; count of bases not matched to a gene: 10. Germline assignment: CDR1 MNHEY and CDR2 SVGAGI. In DNA form, the CDR3 reads TGTGCCAGCAGTTACTCAAACCGGGGACAGGACCTCTACGAGCAGTACTTC. Its protein is CASSYSNRGQDLYEQYF.

The rearrangement links TRBV24-1 to TRBJ2-5; no firm D call. The CDR3 length is 15 residues. Per the germline V gene, CDR1 is KGHDR and CDR2 is SFDVKD. Trimming shortened V by 1 base and J by 5 bases, and 13 bases separated the two germline ends. In nucleotides, the CDR3 is TGTGCCACCAGTGATTTAGGACGATTGGGGGAGACCCAGTACTTC. Protein: CATSDLGRLGETQYF.

This clonotype was seen a few times. V is TRBV5-6 and J is TRBJ2-7; tentatively, D is TRBD2 (5 bases). The V gene lost 2 bases and the J gene lost 2 bases, with 11 bases spanning the gap. Germline V gene lookup returns CDR1 SGHDT and CDR2 YYEEEE. CDR3 size: 14 residues. The CDR3, as DNA: TGTGCCAGCAGCTTCCCGGGATCCCCCTACGAGCAGTACTTC. Its protein product is CASSFPGSPYEQYF.

The chain combines TRBV7-8 with TRBJ1-4; D remains unclear. Germline CDR1 reads SGHVS; CDR2 reads FQNEAQ. This CDR3 region has 15 residues. V gave up 1 base and J gave up 7 bases, with 13 bases separating them. CDR3 protein: CASSLGRLNSEKLFF. The CDR3 DNA is TGTGCCAGCAGCTTAGGAAGGCTGAATAGTGAAAAACTGTTTTTT.

This clonotype was detected many times. The chain joins TRBV24-1 to TRBJ2-2, with 10 bases aligning to TRBD1. The V gene end was trimmed by 3 bases and the J gene end by 7 bases; junction bases not matched to a gene: 4. Germline CDR1 reads KGHDR; CDR2 reads SFDVKD. This CDR3 region has 15 residues. The CDR3 region is CATSDPGQGNGELFF. The CDR3 nucleotides read TGTGCCACCAGTGATCCGGGACAGGGGAACGGGGAGCTGTTTTTT.